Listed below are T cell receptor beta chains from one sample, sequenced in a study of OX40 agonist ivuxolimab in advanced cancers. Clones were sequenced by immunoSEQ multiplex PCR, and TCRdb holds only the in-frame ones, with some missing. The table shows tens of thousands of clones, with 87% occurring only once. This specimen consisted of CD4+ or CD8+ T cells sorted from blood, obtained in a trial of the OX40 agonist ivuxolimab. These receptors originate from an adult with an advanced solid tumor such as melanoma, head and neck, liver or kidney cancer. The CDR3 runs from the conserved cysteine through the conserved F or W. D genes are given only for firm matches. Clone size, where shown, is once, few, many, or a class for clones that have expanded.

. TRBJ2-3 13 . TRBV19 CASSQQLTDTQYF TGTGCCAGTAGTCAACAGCTCACAGATACGCAGTATTTT
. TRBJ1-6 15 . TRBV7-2 CASSFGRAYNSPLHF TGTGCCAGCAGCTTCGGCAGGGCGTATAATTCACCCCTCCACTTT
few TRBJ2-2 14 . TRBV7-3 CASSLVPNTGELFF TGTGCCAGCAGCTTAGTGCCGAACACCGGGGAGCTGTTTTTT
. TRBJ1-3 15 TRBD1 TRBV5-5 CASSFQGAVGNTIYF TGTGCCAGCAGCTTTCAGGGGGCTGTTGGAAACACCATATATTTT
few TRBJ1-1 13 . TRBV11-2 CASIGQLNTEAFF TGTGCCAGCATCGGACAGTTGAACACTGAAGCTTTCTTT
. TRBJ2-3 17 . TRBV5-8 CASSPGLGTGSTDTQYF TGTGCCAGCAGCCCGGGTCTCGGGACCGGTAGCACAGATACGCAGTATTTT
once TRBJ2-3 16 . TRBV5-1 CASSPGPVGGTDTQYF TGCGCCAGCAGCCCGGGGCCCGTAGGGGGCACAGATACGCAGTATTTT
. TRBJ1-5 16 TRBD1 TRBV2 CASSEWGDRELQPQHF TGTGCCAGCAGTGAATGGGGGGACAGGGAGCTCCAGCCCCAGCATTTT
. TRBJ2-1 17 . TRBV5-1 CASSLASSVSSYNEQFF TGCGCCAGCAGCTTGGCAAGTAGCGTTAGCTCCTACAATGAGCAGTTCTTC
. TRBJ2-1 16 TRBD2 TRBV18 CASSPVSGSRTNEQFF TGTGCCAGCTCACCGGTTAGCGGGAGTCGGACTAATGAGCAGTTCTTC
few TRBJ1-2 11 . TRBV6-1 CASNWDYGYTF TGTGCCAGCAATTGGGACTATGGCTACACCTTC
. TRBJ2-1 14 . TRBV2 CASARLQGPNEQFF TGTGCCAGTGCCAGGCTACAGGGTCCCAATGAGCAGTTCTTC
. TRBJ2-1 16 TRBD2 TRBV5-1 CASSVTSGGAVYEQFF TGCGCCAGCAGCGTGACTAGCGGGGGGGCAGTCTATGAGCAGTTCTTC
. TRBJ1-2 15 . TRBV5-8 CASTRWQAVNYGYTF TGTGCCAGCACCCGTTGGCAGGCAGTAAACTATGGCTACACCTTC
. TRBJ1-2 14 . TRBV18 CASSPRDLNYGYTF TGTGCCAGCTCACCAAGGGACCTCAACTATGGCTACACCTTC
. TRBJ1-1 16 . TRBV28 CASSLDRLVMNTEAFF TGTGCCAGCAGTTTAGACCGACTAGTCATGAACACTGAAGCTTTCTTT
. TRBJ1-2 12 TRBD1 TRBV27 CASSPHRGGYTF TGTGCCAGCAGTCCCCACAGGGGTGGCTACACCTTC
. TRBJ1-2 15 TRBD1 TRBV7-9 CASSPGQGNGYGYTF TGTGCCAGCAGCCCGGGACAGGGTAACGGCTATGGCTACACCTTC
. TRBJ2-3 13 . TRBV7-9 CASSLRGPDTQYF TGTGCCAGCAGCTTAAGGGGTCCAGATACGCAGTATTTT
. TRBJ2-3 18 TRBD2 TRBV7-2 CASSWTSGRALSTDTQYF TGTGCCAGCAGCTGGACTAGCGGGAGGGCCTTGAGCACAGATACGCAGTATTTT
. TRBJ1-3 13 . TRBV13 CASSLARGNTIYF TGTGCCAGCAGCTTAGCCAGGGGAAACACCATATATTTT
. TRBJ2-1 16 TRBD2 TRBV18 CASSPPTAGAYNEQFF TGTGCCAGCTCACCTCCTACAGCGGGGGCCTACAATGAGCAGTTCTTC
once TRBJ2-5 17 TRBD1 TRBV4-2 CASSQGGTGATEETQYF TGTGCCAGCAGCCAAGGGGGGACAGGGGCTACTGAAGAGACCCAGTACTTC
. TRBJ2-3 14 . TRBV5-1 CASRLTDGTDTQYF TGCGCCAGCCGACTAACCGACGGCACAGATACGCAGTATTTT
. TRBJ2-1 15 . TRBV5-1 CASSLLRASYNEQFF TGCGCCAGCAGCTTGCTCCGGGCTTCATACAATGAGCAGTTCTTC
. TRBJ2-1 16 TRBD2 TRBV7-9 CASTYQWTSGINEQFF TGTGCCAGCACCTACCAATGGACTAGCGGAATCAATGAGCAGTTCTTC
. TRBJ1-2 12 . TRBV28 CASSGRGVGYTF TGTGCCAGCAGTGGCAGAGGAGTGGGCTACACCTTC
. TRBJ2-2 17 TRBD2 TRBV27 CASSFSNLAGVTGELFF TGTGCCAGCAGTTTTAGCAATCTAGCGGGAGTTACCGGGGAGCTGTTTTTT
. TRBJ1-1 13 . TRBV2 CASGEQMNTEAFF TGTGCCAGCGGTGAACAAATGAACACTGAAGCTTTCTTT
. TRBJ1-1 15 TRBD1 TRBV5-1 CASSSLGQGAPEAFF TGCGCCAGCAGCTCACTGGGACAGGGAGCCCCAGAAGCTTTCTTT
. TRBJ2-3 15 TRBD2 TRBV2 CASSVASGSADTQYF TGTGCCAGCAGTGTGGCTAGCGGGAGCGCAGATACGCAGTATTTT